The 17 T cell receptor beta chains below come from one sample, sequenced in a study of cytomegalovirus exposure and HLA in healthy donors. The PCR employed 60 Vbeta primers together with 13 Jbeta primers. Libraries were prepared by immunoSEQ multiplex PCR; TCRdb keeps only in-frame clonotypes and omits some of them. There are around 200,000 clones in the sample; 80% to 85% occur only once, and 6.3% lies in the top ten. Sequenced: PBMCs. The source is a man between 35 and 55 years old in good health and CMV-seropositive.

The V and J genes are TRBV5-6 and TRBJ2-3, with 8 bases that match TRBD2. The CDR3 totals 17 residues. V shed 4 bases and J 8 bases; nucleotides not matched to a gene: 18. From germline, CDR1 is SGHDT and CDR2 YYEEEE. The CDR3 spells CASSAGGVAGFVGTQYF. For the CDR3, the DNA is TGTGCCAGCAGCGCTGGTGGGGTAGCGGGGTTTGTTGGTACGCAGTATTTT. Filled out from reference TRBV5-6 and TRBJ2-3, the complete variable domain reads DAGVTQSPTHLIKTRGQQVTLRCSPKSGHDTVSWYQQALGQGPQFIFQYYEEEERQRGNFPDRFSGHQFPNYSSELNVNALLLGDSALYLCASSAGGVAGFVGTQYFGPGTRLTVL.

J is TRBJ2-7 and V is TRBV4-3, with TRBD1 identical over 8 bases. The length of the CDR3 is 14 residues. Germline V gene sequence: CDR1 LGHNA, CDR2 YSLEER. V lost 1 base, J lost 4 bases, and 3 bases stayed unmatched. The CDR3 sequence: CASSQARGRYEQYF. CDR3 sequence (DNA): TGCGCCAGCAGCCAAGCCAGGGGGCGTTACGAGCAGTACTTC.

This rearrangement joins TRBV5-1 to TRBJ2-7; TRBD2 aligns across 11 bases. The CDR3 length is 15 residues. V was clipped by 7 bases and J by 2 bases; unmatched bases: 8. Germline assignment: CDR1 SGHRS and CDR2 YFSETQ. CDR3 nucleotides: TGCGCCAGCTTTAGCGGGGGGGGACCGCCCTACGAGCAGTACTTC. Amino acids: CASFSGGGPPYEQYF. Looking up the rest from reference TRBV5-1 and TRBJ2-7 gives the full variable domain: KAGVTQTPRYLIKTRGQQVTLSCSPISGHRSVSWYQQTPGQGLQFLFEYFSETQRNKGNFPGRFSGRQFSNSRSEMNVSTLELGDSALYLCASFSGGGPPYEQYFGPGTRLTVT.

This chain uses TRBV9 with TRBJ2-1, with TRBD2 identical over 7 bases. There are 17 residues in the CDR3. J lost 0 bases, V lost 0 bases, and 6 bases had no gene match. Germline V CDR1 and CDR2: SGDLS, YYNGEE. CDR3 region: CASSVAAGRSSYNEQFF. The CDR3 nucleotides read TGTGCCAGCAGCGTAGCAGCGGGGAGGAGCTCCTACAATGAGCAGTTCTTC.

The V and J genes are TRBV5-4 and TRBJ2-4, with TRBD1 identical over 8 bases. The CDR3 spans 16 residues. The ends lost 2 bases at V and 3 bases at J; junction bases unmatched: 7. CDR1 is SGHNT, CDR2 YYREEE, per germline (reference sequence). CDR3 nucleotides: TGTGCCAGCAGCTTTTCTTGGGGACAGGACAAAAACATTCAGTACTTC. Its translation: CASSFSWGQDKNIQYF.

The table lists this clone with a count of one. Here the CDR3 reads CASTPEGSVFDYTF. The CDR3 DNA follows: TGTGCCAGCACCCCGGAGGGGAGCGTCTTTGACTACACCTTC. The V and J genes are TRBV2 and TRBJ1-2; TRBD1 is a possible D gene (5 bases). V was clipped by 7 bases and J by 10 bases, with 22 bases between them. This CDR3 comprises 14 residues. The germline V gene has CDR1 SNHLY and CDR2 FYNNEI.

This clone was recorded once. This sequence joins TRBV19 and TRBJ1-2; D remains ambiguous. The CDR3 consists of 12 residues. Germline V CDR1 and CDR2: LNHDA, SQIVND (reference sequence). V was trimmed by 6 bases and J by 8 bases, leaving 13 bases between them. The CDR3: CASSVVSLGYTF. The DNA for the CDR3 is TGTGCCAGTAGCGTCGTCAGTTTAGGCTACACCTTC.

This clone was detected only once. J is TRBJ2-3 and V is TRBV7-6; the D gene is possibly TRBD2 (6 bases). Trimming pared 3 bases from V and 4 bases from J, leaving 11 bases between. Germline CDR1 reads SGHVS; CDR2 reads FNYEAQ. The length of the CDR3 is 14 residues. The CDR3 protein is CASSFGGKADTQYF. In DNA, the CDR3 is TGTGCCAGCAGCTTTGGGGGGAAGGCAGATACGCAGTATTTT.

CDR3 residues: CASSDSNSHGYTF. The CDR3 DNA is TGTGCCAGCAGTGACTCGAACAGTCATGGCTACACCTTC. This chain links TRBV6-4 with TRBJ1-2, with no clear D. Trimming cost V 0 bases and J 6 bases, with 8 bases left between them. This CDR3 is 13 amino acids long. CDR1 and CDR2 (germline): MRHNA, SNTAGT.

The J gene is TRBJ2-7, the V gene TRBV19; D might be TRBD2 (5 bases). The ends were cut back, 3 bases at V and 0 bases at J, with 15 bases in the middle. Germline V gene data show CDR1 as LNHDA and CDR2 as SQIVND (reference sequence). The CDR3 extends over 16 amino acids. CDR3 DNA sequence: TGTGCCAGTAGTATTATCGGGAAGGACCTCTCCTACGAGCAGTACTTC. It encodes CASSIIGKDLSYEQYF.

This sequence joins TRBV6-6 and TRBJ2-2; 8 bases map to TRBD2. The CDR3 runs 15 residues. V lost 7 bases, J lost 0 bases, and 4 bases stayed unmatched. Germline V gene data show CDR1 as MNHNY and CDR2 as SVGAGI (reference sequence). The CDR3, as DNA: TGTGCCAGCACCAAGGGACTAGCGAACACCGGGGAGCTGTTTTTT. This encodes CASTKGLANTGELFF.

The chain employs TRBV7-6 and TRBJ2-1, with D perhaps TRBD2 (7 bases). CDR1 is SGHVS, CDR2 FNYEAQ, per germline. CDR3 length: 14 residues. The V end was cut by 0 bases, the J end by 8 bases, with 11 bases between. CDR3 bases: TGTGCCAGCAGCTTAGCGGGGGGGCTCGATGAGCAGTTCTTC. Translation: CASSLAGGLDEQFF. Looking up the rest from reference TRBV7-6 and TRBJ2-1 gives the full variable domain: GAGVSQSPRYKVTKRGQDVALRCDPISGHVSLYWYRQALGQGPEFLTYFNYEAQQDKSGLPNDRFSAERPEGSISTLTIQRTEQRDSAMYRCASSLAGGLDEQFFGPGTRLTVL.

This rearrangement joins TRBV7-3 to TRBJ1-1; 9 bases align to TRBD1. The CDR3 is 16 amino acids. Unmatched junction bases numbered 4, after V lost 2 bases and J lost 0 bases. Germline assignment: CDR1 SGHTA and CDR2 FQGTGA. In DNA, the CDR3 is TGTGCCAGCAGCTTAGAAACAGGGGGCCTGAACACTGAAGCTTTCTTT. Residues: CASSLETGGLNTEAFF.

The chain recombines TRBV19 with TRBJ1-5; weak D call: TRBD1 (6 bases). The CDR3 has 14 residues. Trimming shortened V by 7 bases and J by 8 bases, and 18 bases separated the two germline ends. From germline, CDR1 is LNHDA and CDR2 SQIVND (reference sequence). CDR3 region: CASKDSGGREPQHF. DNA for the CDR3: TGTGCCAGTAAGGACAGTGGCGGTCGTGAGCCCCAGCATTTT.

About this clone: A junction end diverges from the germline sequence, so it may reflect a read error. The V call is TRBV7-7, the J call TRBJ1-1; no reliable D call. There are 13 residues in the CDR3. Germline values: CDR1 SSHAT, CDR2 FNYEAQ (reference sequence). The CDR3 here is CASSLAQNTEAFF. CDR3 coding DNA: TGTGCTAGCAGCTTGGCACAGAACACTGAAGCTTTCTTT.

The chain carries TRBV7-2 and TRBJ2-5; weak D call: TRBD2 (6 bases). Germline values: CDR1 SGHTA, CDR2 FQGNSA. This CDR3 region has 18 residues. V was clipped by 4 bases and J by 1 base, with 22 bases between them. The CDR3 sequence is CASSSPDYPGLSQETQYF. CDR3 DNA: TGTGCCAGCAGCTCCCCCGATTATCCGGGACTGAGCCAAGAGACCCAGTACTTC.

V is TRBV6-5 and J is TRBJ2-4; D gene uncertain. The CDR3 covers 14 residues. Trimming stripped 6 bases from V and 0 bases from J, with 9 bases between. CDR1 and CDR2 (germline): MNHEY, SVGAGI. The CDR3 nucleotides are TGTGCCAGCAGCCCTGAACTAGCCAAAAACATTCAGTACTTC. Its translation is CASSPELAKNIQYF.